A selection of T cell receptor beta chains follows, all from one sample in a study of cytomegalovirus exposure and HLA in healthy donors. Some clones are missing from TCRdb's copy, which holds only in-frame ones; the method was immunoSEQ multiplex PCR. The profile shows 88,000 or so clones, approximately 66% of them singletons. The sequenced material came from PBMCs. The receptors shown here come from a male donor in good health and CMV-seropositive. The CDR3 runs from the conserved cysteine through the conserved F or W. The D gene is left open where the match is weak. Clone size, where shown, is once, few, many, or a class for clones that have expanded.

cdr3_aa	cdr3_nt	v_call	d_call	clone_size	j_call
CAWTTGSGWYEQYF	TGTGCCTGGACCACCGGGTCGGGGTGGTACGAGCAGTACTTC	TRBV30	-	few	TRBJ2-7
CASDRTGGREDTQYF	TGTGCCAGCGATAGGACAGGGGGGAGGGAAGATACGCAGTATTTT	TRBV2	TRBD1	few	TRBJ2-3
CASSVTPGADTQYF	TGTGCCAGCAGCGTAACCCCAGGGGCCGATACGCAGTATTTT	TRBV9	-	once	TRBJ2-3
CASSMQYNEQFF	TGTGCCAGTAGTATGCAGTACAATGAGCAGTTCTTC	TRBV19	-	-	TRBJ2-1
CASTGTGITGELFF	TGTGCCAGCACCGGGACAGGGATCACCGGGGAGCTGTTTTTT	TRBV2	TRBD1	-	TRBJ2-2
CASSGQGLNQPQHF	TGTGCCAGCTCCGGACAGGGGCTTAATCAGCCCCAGCATTTT	TRBV27	TRBD1	-	TRBJ1-5
CASSVNRDRGQYEQYF	TGCGCCAGCAGCGTAAACCGGGACAGGGGTCAGTACGAGCAGTACTTC	TRBV4-1	TRBD1	-	TRBJ2-7
CASKLTGPPSYEQYF	TGTGCCAGCAAGCTGACAGGGCCCCCTTCCTACGAGCAGTACTTC	TRBV27	TRBD1	-	TRBJ2-7
CASSIGTSGDNEQFF	TGTGCCAGTAGTATAGGGACTAGCGGGGACAATGAGCAGTTCTTC	TRBV19	TRBD2	few	TRBJ2-1
CASSNRGNQPQHF	TGTGCCAGCAGTAACAGGGGAAATCAGCCCCAGCATTTT	TRBV27	TRBD1	-	TRBJ1-5
CASRPGTASNTGELFF	TGCGCCAGCAGGCCCGGGACAGCAAGCAACACCGGGGAGCTGTTTTTT	TRBV10-2	TRBD1	few	TRBJ2-2
CASSPGQGGPPLHF	TGTGCCAGCAGCCCTGGACAGGGGGGTCCACCCCTCCACTTT	TRBV14	TRBD1	-	TRBJ1-6
CASSMGLAGETQYF	TGTGCCAGTAGTATGGGACTAGCGGGAGAGACCCAGTACTTC	TRBV19	TRBD2	once	TRBJ2-5
CASSKPGQKNEKLFF	TGTGCCAGTAGCAAGCCGGGACAGAAAAATGAAAAACTGTTTTTT	TRBV19	TRBD1	-	TRBJ1-4
CASSHGGTLDEQFF	TGCGCCAGCAGCCACGGGGGAACCTTGGATGAGCAGTTCTTC	TRBV4-1	-	-	TRBJ2-1
CASSLLAGYEQYF	TGTGCCAGCAGCTTACTAGCGGGCTACGAGCAGTACTTC	TRBV5-6	TRBD2	-	TRBJ2-7
CASFPGDRASYGYTF	TGTGCCAGCTTTCCGGGGGACAGGGCTTCCTATGGCTACACCTTC	TRBV5-6	TRBD1	few	TRBJ1-2
CASSESYSHSGTGPDTQYF	TGCGCCAGCAGTGAGTCGTACAGCCACTCCGGGACAGGGCCAGATACGCAGTATTTT	TRBV10-1	TRBD1	few	TRBJ2-3
CASSIRGQGIQSQPQHF	TGTGCCAGTAGTATAAGAGGACAGGGTATTCAATCTCAGCCCCAGCATTTT	TRBV19	TRBD1	-	TRBJ1-5
CASSGRAGSTDTQYF	TGTGCCAGCAGTGGCAGAGCGGGCAGCACAGATACGCAGTATTTT	TRBV6-5	-	few	TRBJ2-3
CASSLKWRKGAAGNTIYF	TGTGCCAGCAGTTTAAAGTGGCGGAAGGGAGCAGCGGGAAACACCATATATTTT	TRBV27	-	-	TRBJ1-3
CASSRLAGGGTGELFF	TGTGCCAGCAGTCGACTAGCGGGAGGCGGCACCGGGGAGCTGTTTTTT	TRBV28	TRBD2	-	TRBJ2-2
CASSGSGSRQYF	TGTGCCAGCAGCGGATCAGGGTCTCGGCAGTACTTC	TRBV9	-	few	TRBJ2-7
CASSLDGGSEKLFF	TGTGCCAGCAGCTTAGACGGGGGTAGCGAAAAACTGTTTTTT	TRBV7-9	-	few	TRBJ1-4
CASTPGGSPSNQPQHF	TGTGCCAGCACCCCTGGCGGCTCGCCTAGCAATCAGCCCCAGCATTTT	TRBV28	-	-	TRBJ1-5
CASSEYGTSRETQYF	TGTGCCAGCAGTGAATACGGGACTAGCCGGGAGACCCAGTACTTC	TRBV25-1	TRBD2	once	TRBJ2-5
CAWTEGGSGSLREQYF	TGTGCCTGGACCGAGGGGGGGAGCGGGAGCCTCAGAGAGCAGTACTTC	TRBV30	TRBD2	-	TRBJ2-7
CASSLAPGLAGLQETQYF	TGTGCCAGCAGCTTAGCCCCAGGACTAGCGGGATTACAAGAGACCCAGTACTTC	TRBV13	TRBD2	-	TRBJ2-5
CASSLSEGLATYEQYF	TGTGCCAGCAGCTTGTCAGAGGGACTAGCCACCTACGAGCAGTACTTC	TRBV7-2	TRBD2	-	TRBJ2-7
CASSLVAVNTEAFF	TGTGCCAGCAGCTTAGTAGCGGTGAACACTGAAGCTTTCTTT	TRBV7-2	-	-	TRBJ1-1
CASSPFGEQQETQYF	TGCGCCAGCAGCCCTTTCGGGGAACAGCAAGAGACCCAGTACTTC	TRBV4-1	-	-	TRBJ2-5
CASILAGDSYEQYF	TGCGCCAGCATTTTAGCGGGGGATTCCTACGAGCAGTACTTC	TRBV10-1	TRBD2	-	TRBJ2-7
CASSLALRVHNYGYTF	TGTGCCAGCAGCTTAGCGCTCAGGGTGCATAACTATGGCTACACCTTC	TRBV7-9	-	few	TRBJ1-2
CASSLAVLYGYTF	TGTGCCAGCAGCTTGGCAGTCCTCTATGGCTACACCTTC	TRBV7-2	-	-	TRBJ1-2
CATMAGGAGSYNEQFF	TGTGCCACCATGGCGGGAGGGGCGGGGTCGTACAATGAGCAGTTCTTC	TRBV15	TRBD2	-	TRBJ2-1
CAWSPGQVGGYTF	TGTGCCTGGAGTCCCGGACAGGTGGGTGGCTACACCTTC	TRBV30	TRBD1	once	TRBJ1-2
CASSQDRGQDTGELFF	TGTGCCAGCAGCCAAGATCGTGGGCAGGACACCGGGGAGCTGTTTTTT	TRBV14	-	-	TRBJ2-2
CASSHGRQGSYEQYF	TGTGCCAGCAGTCACGGTCGACAGGGTTCCTACGAGCAGTACTTC	TRBV6-6	TRBD1	-	TRBJ2-7
CASTSLRGSYEQYF	TGTGCCAGCACCTCATTAAGGGGCTCCTACGAGCAGTACTTC	TRBV7-8	-	-	TRBJ2-7
CASTIRGAPLEAFF	TGTGCCAGTACCATAAGGGGCGCTCCCCTTGAAGCTTTCTTT	TRBV19	-	-	TRBJ1-1
CASSSGLWNGYTF	TGTGCCAGCAGTTCGGGTCTATGGAATGGCTACACCTTC	TRBV28	-	few	TRBJ1-2
CSVMGQSQDQYF	TGCAGCGTGATGGGACAGTCCCAGGACCAGTACTTC	TRBV29-1	TRBD1	once	TRBJ2-5
CASSVKDRTEAFF	TGCGCCAGCAGCGTAAAGGACAGGACTGAAGCTTTCTTT	TRBV5-1	TRBD1	once	TRBJ1-1
CASSPRSTVFRGLASTGELFF	TGTGCCAGCAGCCCGCGGAGTACTGTTTTCCGGGGACTAGCGTCCACCGGGGAGCTGTTTTTT	TRBV9	TRBD2	-	TRBJ2-2
CASSPRLAGGQETQYF	TGTGCCAGCAGCCCCCGACTAGCGGGGGGGCAAGAGACCCAGTACTTC	TRBV7-8	TRBD2	once	TRBJ2-5
CASIALADSYNEQFF	TGTGCCAGCATCGCTCTAGCGGACTCCTACAATGAGCAGTTCTTC	TRBV27	TRBD2	-	TRBJ2-1
CAWSVGGGNEQFF	TGTGCCTGGAGTGTAGGGGGGGGAAATGAGCAGTTCTTC	TRBV30	-	few	TRBJ2-1
CASSVSSDPGPQHF	TGTGCCAGCAGCGTATCATCAGATCCAGGGCCCCAGCATTTT	TRBV9	-	-	TRBJ1-5
CASSSNRGLTGELFF	TGTGCCAGCAGCAGTAACAGGGGGCTCACCGGGGAGCTGTTTTTT	TRBV5-5	TRBD1	-	TRBJ2-2
CASSEDGAYGYTF	TGTGCCAGCAGTGAAGACGGAGCCTATGGCTACACCTTC	TRBV6-1	-	few	TRBJ1-2
CASSSEGDRGYEQYF	TGTGCCAGCAGTTCAGAGGGGGACCGAGGTTACGAGCAGTACTTC	TRBV28	-	few	TRBJ2-7
CATSRQTGAADTQYF	TGTGCCACCAGCAGACAAACAGGAGCCGCAGATACGCAGTATTTT	TRBV15	-	few	TRBJ2-3
CASSPTGGIGTDTQYF	TGTGCCAGCAGCCCAACAGGGGGGATTGGCACAGATACGCAGTATTTT	TRBV9	TRBD1	-	TRBJ2-3
CASSPILTLAGSLGGQYF	TGTGCCAGCTCCCCCATTTTGACACTAGCGGGATCCCTCGGGGGGCAGTACTTC	TRBV18	TRBD2	few	TRBJ2-7
CASSETGTLYEQYF	TGTGCCAGCAGTGAGACAGGGACGCTCTACGAGCAGTACTTC	TRBV6-1	TRBD1	-	TRBJ2-7
CASSVSGASYEQYF	TGTGCCAGTAGTGTCTCGGGAGCAAGCTACGAGCAGTACTTC	TRBV19	-	few	TRBJ2-7
CASRPWTSGRTDTQYF	TGTGCAAGTCGCCCATGGACTAGCGGGCGCACAGATACGCAGTATTTT	TRBV12-2	-	-	TRBJ2-3